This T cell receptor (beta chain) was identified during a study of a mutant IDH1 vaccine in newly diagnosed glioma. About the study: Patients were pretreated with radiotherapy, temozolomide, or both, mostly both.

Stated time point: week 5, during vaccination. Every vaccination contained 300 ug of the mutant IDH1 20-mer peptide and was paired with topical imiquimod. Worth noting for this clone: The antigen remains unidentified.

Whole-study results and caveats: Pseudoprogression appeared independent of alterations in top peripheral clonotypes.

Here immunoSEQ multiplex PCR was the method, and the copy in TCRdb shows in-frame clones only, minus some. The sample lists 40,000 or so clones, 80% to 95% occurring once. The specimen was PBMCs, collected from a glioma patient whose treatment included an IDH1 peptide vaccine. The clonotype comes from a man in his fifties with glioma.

The CDR3 DNA reads TGTGCCAGCAGCCCTAGGAGGGAGACCCAGTACTTC. Protein product: CASSPRRETQYF. The V call is TRBV14, the J call TRBJ2-5, with D possibly TRBD2 on 5 matching bases. V was clipped by 4 bases and J by 5 bases, with 8 bases between them. CDR1 and CDR2 (germline): SGHDN, FVKESK. This CDR3 region has 12 residues.